The 2 T cell receptor beta chains below all came from one sample that was sequenced in a study of blood T cell repertoires in COVID-19. Data came from immunoSEQ multiplex PCR; TCRdb stores just in-frame clones and leaves some out. The repertoire includes approximately 160,000 clones, around 82% of them detected once, and around 6.1% sits in the top ten. Sequencing was performed on PBMCs or T cells enriched from blood (not recorded which). The receptors shown here come from a man aged 40-50 years who had recovered from COVID-19.

This clone was detected only once. V and J are TRBV27 and TRBJ1-1; D unclear. Germline-derived CDR1 and CDR2 are MNHEY and SMNVEV (reference sequence). This CDR3 has 15 residues. The V end was cut by 6 bases, the J end by 9 bases, with 23 bases between. CDR3 amino acids: CASSDFGSSRLKAFF. CDR3 nucleotides: TGTGCCAGCAGCGACTTCGGAAGTAGTCGTCTTAAAGCTTTCTTT.

A single count supports this clone. V usage is TRBV9 and J usage is TRBJ2-2, with D possibly TRBD2 on 6 matching bases. Deletions cut 2 bases from V and 5 bases from J, with 7 bases between. Germline values: CDR1 SGDLS, CDR2 YYNGEE. This CDR3 is 13 amino acids long. The chain's CDR3 is CASSVRGTGELFF. DNA of the CDR3: TGTGCCAGCAGCGTGCGGGGTACCGGGGAGCTGTTTTTT.